This is a list of T cell receptor beta chains from one sample in a study of Ad26.COV2.S vaccination and SARS-CoV-2 variants. Produced via immunoSEQ multiplex PCR; TCRdb's table is partial and in-frame only. The sample shows hundreds of thousands of clones, 85% to 90% of them seen only once. The material sequenced was peripheral blood, taken in a trial of Ad26.COV2.S vaccine versus placebo. Receptor source: a person aged 18-60 years who received the Ad26.COV2.S COVID-19 vaccine or a placebo. CDR3s include the opening cysteine and the closing phenylalanine or tryptophan.

TRBV12-3/TRBV12-4 CASSLATGDGYTF
TRBV5-4 CASSGSSDTGYTF
TRBV9 CASSRGTLPYEQYF
TRBV16 CASSPEGGISPLHF
TRBV14 CASSQYSPNTEAFF
TRBV5-1 CASSLEGYSSGNTIYF
TRBV9 CASTSAGGFGNTIYF
TRBV5-1 CASSRGFYEQYF
TRBV3-1/TRBV3-2 CASTRAGSQNTEAFF
TRBV7-9 CASSRPWPGELFF
TRBV3-1/TRBV3-2 CASSQYLEDEQFF
TRBV7-6 CASSYNNYGYTF
TRBV18 CASSLRRDGETQYF
TRBV9 CASSESGTGDGYTF
TRBV2 CASRRRSTDTQYF
TRBV27 CASSLSGALPYGYTF
TRBV5-5 CASNRDRARGDEQFF
TRBV29-1 CSVLIGPKNIQYF
TRBV6-2/TRBV6-3 CASSLAGVNEQFF
TRBV3-1/TRBV3-2 CASSQDGLRLYGYTF
TRBV9 CASSVGAEDTQYF
TRBV5-1 CASSLVRDSLSFRNTEAFF
TRBV9 CASRSGQHTEAFF
TRBV9 CASSVLWTGDGYTF
TRBV7-2 CASSLTWRDNQPQHF
TRBV5-1 CASSPTGNSPLHF
TRBV3-1/TRBV3-2 CASSQTGALGYGYTF
TRBV18 CASSLLPGTGNTGELFF
TRBV6-2/TRBV6-3 CASSYWAYEKLFF
TRBV19 CASSIGAYNEQFF
TRBV7-2 CASSLDSANYGYTF
TRBV19 CASSRGVQDNSPLHF
TRBV18 CASSPLAGGSYNEQFF
TRBV18 CASSRKGTSGNSYNEQFF
TRBV28 CASRPTDWGRDTEAFF
TRBV4-1 CASSQDSWLEQFF
TRBV10-3 CAIRGTLTGNTIYF
TRBV5-1 CASREGQEGEQFF
TRBV27 CASSLVALASNTEAFF
TRBV9 CASSGPSVETQYF
TRBV15 CATSRDRDGGNQPQHF
TRBV6-5 CASSGTGSGEKLFF
TRBV19 CASGQGSNIQYF
TRBV13 CASSPTGRNTIYF
TRBV7-2 CASSSDRENEQFF
TRBV5-1 CASSLEMAYNEQFF
TRBV19 CASSLGQGGWLYGYTF
TRBV5-1 CASSLSGDYNEQFF
TRBV28 CASKMRQRANYGYTF
TRBV4-3 CASSQVWESTDTQYF
TRBV4-2 CASSSGTGAYGYTF
TRBV15 CATSRGLGLDGTGELFF
TRBV7-2 CASSFGGGLYNEQFF
TRBV6-5 CASSYPGEDGYTF
TRBV7-2 CASSPYAGPKNIQYF
TRBV7-9 CASSRDSYYGYTF
TRBV2 CASSERVGEAFF
TRBV28 CASSSGQAPTPNYGYTF
TRBV27 CANRRLSIHNEQFF
TRBV12-5 CASGLDDRGQYF